This TCR beta chain was found in a study of blood T cell repertoires in COVID-19. Study details: The study drew acute and convalescent COVID-19 samples from the United States, Italy and Spain. The cDNA or gDNA used as material had been derived from T cells, B-cell-depleted T cells, or PBMCs.

Source study methods: Reference gene primer amplification gave estimated nucleated cell counts. Clones were read by immunoSEQ multiplex PCR, and TCRdb kept only the in-frame ones, dropping some. The D gene and trimming were derived from the DNA, and the V and J assignments and clone size from that table. The data contain approximately 240,000 clones, around 84% of them singletons. This clone has only one observation. The sequence came from a woman aged 55 to 70 who had recovered from COVID-19. The specimen sequenced was peripheral blood.

The chain's CDR3 is CASSLTGFVYEQYF. CDR3 DNA: TGCGCCAGCAGCTTGACAGGGTTCGTCTACGAGCAGTACTTC. This rearrangement joins TRBV5-1 to TRBJ2-7, with a possible D match to TRBD1 (6 bases). V was cut by 1 base and J by 3 bases, with 11 bases left in between. Germline CDR1 is SGHRS and CDR2 is YFSETQ. The CDR3 is 14 amino acids.